This is a list of T cell receptor beta chains from one sample in a study of T cells in Graves' hyperthyroidism and ophthalmopathy. Using its own MiXCR run on the multiplex PCR reads, TCRdb lists one record per CDR3 protein. The profile shows a few hundred thousand distinct CDR3 sequences, about 15% of them singletons. The sequencing input was blood. The receptors shown here come from a woman aged 30 to 39 with Graves' hyperthyroidism. Both conserved end residues are part of each CDR3. The D gene is left open where the match is weak. A row's size may be missing; if present it is once, few, many or a size class.

TRBJ2-5,-,-,TRBV5-1,CASSPGATTDQETQYF,TGCGCCAGCAGCCCCGGAGCTACGACAGACCAAGAGACCCAGTACTTC
TRBJ1-2,TRBD1,many,TRBV18,CASSPGLMDRTKRYTF,TGTGCCAGCTCACCGGGTTTAATGGACAGGACAAAGCGCTACACCTTC
TRBJ2-3,TRBD1,few,TRBV20-1,CSARPRQGNVDTQYF,TGCAGTGCTAGGCCACGACAGGGGAATGTAGATACGCAGTATTTT
TRBJ2-1,TRBD2,many,TRBV3-1,CASSQRLAGASYNEQFF,TGTGCCAGCAGCCAACGACTAGCGGGAGCCTCCTACAATGAGCAGTTCTTC
TRBJ2-7,-,many,TRBV3-1,CASSQAQGPLSSYEQYF,TGTGCCAGCAGCCAAGCCCAGGGCCCACTGAGCTCCTACGAGCAGTACTTC
TRBJ2-1,TRBD2,few,TRBV5-1,CASGDGTSGYNEQFF,TGCGCCAGCGGGGATGGGACTAGCGGTTACAATGAGCAGTTCTTC
TRBJ2-1,-,many,TRBV3-1,CASSQGISGSYNEQFF,TGTGCCAGCAGCCAAGGAATTAGCGGTTCCTACAATGAGCAGTTCTTC
TRBJ2-1,TRBD1,many,TRBV6-1,CASSEYRGPTGEQFF,TGTGCCAGCAGTGAGTACAGGGGGCCAACCGGAGAGCAGTTCTTC
TRBJ1-1,-,many,TRBV6-2/TRBV6-3,CATNGQSLTEAFF,TGTGCCACCAATGGACAGTCCCTCACTGAAGCTTTCTTT
TRBJ2-2,TRBD2,once,TRBV15,CATARTSGSGELFF,TGTGCCACCGCCCGGACTAGCGGGAGCGGGGAGCTGTTTTTT
TRBJ1-1,-,-,TRBV7-9,CASSPDSQLLLNTEAFF,TGTGCCAGCAGCCCGGACAGCCAACTGCTACTGAACACTGAAGCTTTCTTT
TRBJ1-5,-,few,TRBV6-1,CASSNGGQPQHF,TGTGCCAGCAGCAACGGGGGTCAGCCCCAGCATTTT
TRBJ2-4,-,many,TRBV12-3/TRBV12-4,CASSPPVAKNIQYF,TGTGCCAGCAGTCCCCCAGTTGCCAAAAACATTCAGTACTTC
TRBJ1-4,TRBD1,few,TRBV7-8,CASSPVPGQGRGEKLFF,TGTGCCAGCAGCCCGGTCCCGGGACAGGGGAGAGGTGAAAAACTGTTTTTT
TRBJ2-7,-,many,TRBV11-1,CASSLRRALYEQYF,TGTGCCAGCAGCTTACGCAGGGCCCTCTACGAGCAGTACTTC
TRBJ1-4,-,-,TRBV20-1,CSARDVGATNEKLFF,TGCAGTGCTCGAGATGTCGGGGCAACTAATGAAAAACTGTTTTTT
TRBJ1-2,TRBD1,many,TRBV12-3/TRBV12-4,CASSFGQGVDGYTF,TGTGCCAGCAGTTTTGGGCAGGGGGTTGATGGCTACACCTTC
TRBJ2-3,TRBD2,-,TRBV7-8,CVSSPSGSRSTDTQYF,TGTGTCAGCAGCCCAAGCGGGAGCCGAAGCACAGATACGCAGTATTTT
TRBJ2-2,TRBD2,many,TRBV30,CAWSLSGRGELFF,TGTGCCTGGAGTCTTAGCGGGCGCGGGGAGCTGTTTTTT
TRBJ2-5,-,few,TRBV11-3,CASSLGTGVPNQETQYF,TGTGCCAGCAGCTTAGGAACGGGCGTCCCTAATCAGGAGACCCAGTACTTC
TRBJ2-7,-,-,TRBV4-1,CASSQARQVKQYF,TGCGCCAGCAGCCAAGCTCGACAGGTTAAGCAGTACTTC
TRBJ1-2,-,-,TRBV28,CASETVNYGYTF,TGTGCCAGTGAGACGGTGAACTATGGCTACACCTTC